In this sample, the clone carrying this T cell receptor beta chain turned up a few times. As yet, its antigen is unknown. Germline V gene sequence: CDR1 MNHEY, CDR2 SMNVEV (reference sequence). The junction had 8 bases not matched to a gene; V was cut back by 4 bases and J by 1 base. The CDR3 is 18 amino acids. The entry originates in a study of T cell repertoires in cytomegalovirus infection. MiXCR, run by TCRdb on the reads, gives a single entry per CDR3 protein. The data show hundreds of thousands of distinct CDR3 sequences, with approximately 31% seen just once and about an eighth held by the top ten.

The rearrangement joins TRBV27 to TRBJ2-4; TRBD1 aligns across 12 bases. This sequence was found in a human donor in good health (CMV status not recorded). Some clones in this sample may be carry-over from other donors' samples. The sequenced sample was cultured CD8+ T cells from PBMCs, obtained from culture after CMV antigen stimulation. The CDR3 sequence: CASSSTRDRGPAKNIQYF. CDR3 sequence (DNA): TGTGCCAGCAGTTCCACCCGGGACAGGGGGCCGGCCAAAAACATTCAGTACTTC.